One sample yielded the 22 T cell receptor beta chains listed below, sequenced in a study of control samples from healthy donors and cancer patients. Repertoires were generated with immunoSEQ multiplex PCR, while TCRdb's copy carries only in-frame clones and drops some. The repertoire holds over 100,000 clones, with around 88% as singletons. The sequenced sample was blood. Receptor source: a woman between 45 and 65 years old in good health.

Here the CDR3 reads CATSGRAPTDTQYF. In DNA form, the CDR3 reads TGTGCCACTAGCGGGAGGGCCCCCACAGATACGCAGTATTTT. The chain uses TRBV19 and TRBJ2-3, with 12 bases identical to TRBD2. CDR3 length: 14 amino acids. The germline CDR1 and CDR2 sequences are LNHDA and SQIVND (reference sequence). The trim removed 10 bases at V and 2 bases at J, leaving 4 bases unmatched.

The V and J genes are TRBV7-8 and TRBJ1-2, with no clear D. CDR1 is SGHVS, CDR2 FQNEAQ, per germline. This CDR3 has 15 residues. The germline V and J ends were trimmed by 2 bases and 2 bases, with 12 bases remaining between them. The CDR3: CASSLNQNTNYGYTF. CDR3 bases: TGTGCCAGCAGCTTAAATCAAAACACCAACTATGGCTACACCTTC.

This chain joins TRBV27 and TRBJ1-1; D gene uncertain. There are 13 residues in the CDR3. Germline V gene sequence: CDR1 MNHEY, CDR2 SMNVEV (reference sequence). V was trimmed by 2 bases and J by 6 bases, leaving 10 bases between them. The CDR3 here is CASSLEARSEAFF. Here the CDR3 DNA reads TGTGCCAGCAGTTTAGAGGCGAGATCTGAAGCTTTCTTT.

The rearrangement joins TRBV24-1 to TRBJ2-4, with TRBD2 as a possible D gene (7 bases). Trimming shortened V by 2 bases and J by 8 bases, and 30 bases separated the two germline ends. The germline V gene encodes CDR1 KGHDR and CDR2 SFDVKD. There are 20 residues in the CDR3. For the CDR3, the DNA is TGTGCCACCAGTGATTCGCAAGGCCGAGGACAGAGCCCGGGGAGGGACATTCAGTACTTC. Its translation: CATSDSQGRGQSPGRDIQYF.

This clone is a singleton in its sample. The chain joins TRBV27 to TRBJ2-1, with TRBD2 matching 9 bases. V gave up 2 bases and J gave up 7 bases; unmatched junction bases: 3. The V gene's germline CDR1 is MNHEY and CDR2 SMNVEV (reference sequence). This CDR3 comprises 14 residues. This chain's CDR3 is CASSLAGGPNEQFF. The DNA of the CDR3 is TGTGCCAGCAGTTTAGCGGGAGGGCCTAATGAGCAGTTCTTC.

This clone occurred once. The chain links TRBV27 to TRBJ2-1; 7 nucleotides agree with TRBD1. Germline values: CDR1 MNHEY, CDR2 SMNVEV (reference sequence). This CDR3 spans 17 amino acids. The J segment lost 7 bases and the V segment lost 0 bases, leaving 12 bases of the junction unmatched. The CDR3 protein is CASSLSRGRGGRNEQFF. CDR3 coding DNA: TGTGCCAGCAGTTTATCGAGGGGGCGAGGAGGACGGAATGAGCAGTTCTTC.

The rearrangement uses TRBV19 and TRBJ1-6; possibly TRBD1 for D (6 bases). This CDR3 is 14 amino acids long. The germline CDR1 and CDR2 sequences are LNHDA and SQIVND (reference sequence). Trimming pared 4 bases from V and 14 bases from J, leaving 18 bases between. The CDR3, as DNA: TGTGCCAGTAGTACAGGGGCCGGGGGGGCGGCCCTCCACTTT. It encodes CASSTGAGGAALHF.

The chain uses TRBV5-6 and TRBJ2-7; 7 bases are shared with TRBD1. This CDR3 comprises 15 residues. J gave up 6 bases and V 4 bases, and 13 bases lay outside the gene matches. CDR1 SGHDT and CDR2 YYEEEE come from the germline V gene. CDR3 sequence (DNA): TGTGCCAGCAGCCCGCTAGACAGGGATTGGGGCGAGCAGTACTTC. Its translation is CASSPLDRDWGEQYF.

This clone was detected only once. V usage is TRBV9 and J usage is TRBJ2-3; 13 nucleotides match TRBD2. CDR1 SGDLS and CDR2 YYNGEE come from the germline V gene. The CDR3 covers 17 residues. V lost 2 bases, J lost 6 bases, and 9 bases stayed unmatched. CDR3 coding DNA: TGTGCCAGCAGCGTCGGGACTAGCGGGACTTACAGGGATACGCAGTATTTT. Amino acids: CASSVGTSGTYRDTQYF.

This rearrangement joins TRBV23-1 to TRBJ1-1, with D perhaps matching TRBD1 (5 bases). TRBV23-1 has ORF status, its function being uncertain. With 4 bases removed from V and 4 bases from J, the gap between germline ends came to 13 bases. The CDR3 is made up of 14 amino acids. The DNA for the CDR3 is TGCGCCAGCAGTCTAGAGGGGTGCAGCACTGAAGCTTTCTTT. This codes for CASSLEGCSTEAFF.

To note about this clone: The junction does not match germline at one end; this may be a read error. The chain carries TRBV11-2 and TRBJ1-2, with D perhaps TRBD1 (6 bases). There are 12 residues in the CDR3. Germline V gene sequence: CDR1 SGHAT, CDR2 FQNNGV. This chain's CDR3 is CASSLAWTVPIF. DNA of the CDR3: TGTGCCAGCAGCTTGGCCTGGACAGTTCCGATCTTC. Looking up the rest from reference TRBV11-2 and TRBJ1-2 gives the full variable domain: EAGVAQSPRYKIIEKRQSVAFWCNPISGHATLYWYQQILGQGPKLLIQFQNNGVVDDSQLPKDRFSAERLKGVDSTLKIQPAKLEDSAVYLCASSLAWTVPIFGSGTRLTVV.

The chain carries TRBV19 and TRBJ2-5; 11 bases agree with TRBD1. Germline loops: CDR1 LNHDA, CDR2 SQIVND (reference sequence). Trimming took 10 bases from V and 5 from J; bases not matched to a gene: 6. This CDR3 has 13 residues. DNA of the CDR3: TGTGCCAATTCGGGGACAGGGGGGGAGACCCAGTACTTC. Amino acid sequence: CANSGTGGETQYF. The entire variable domain, with the rest obtained from reference TRBV19 and TRBJ2-5, is as follows: DGGITQSPKYLFRKEGQNVTLSCEQNLNHDAMYWYRQDPGQGLRLIYYSQIVNDFQKGDIAEGYSVSREKKESFPLTVTSAQKNPTAFYLCANSGTGGETQYFGPGTRLLVL.

Only one count was recorded for this clone. V is TRBV5-1 and J is TRBJ2-7; D unresolved. The CDR3 length is 17 residues. In germline, CDR1 is SGHRS, CDR2 YFSETQ. Deletions cut 1 base from V and 4 bases from J, with 21 bases between. CDR3 region: CASSLTTPQARLYEQYV. CDR3 sequence (DNA): TGCGCCAGCAGCTTGACCACCCCACAAGCCCGATTGTACGAGCAGTACGTC.

The genes are TRBV7-2 and TRBJ1-3, with a weak D call TRBD1 (5 bases). Deletions cut 5 bases from V and 0 bases from J, with 11 bases between. CDR1 and CDR2 (germline): SGHTA, FQGNSA. This CDR3 spans 15 amino acids. The CDR3, as DNA: TGTGCCAGCAGCCGGGCGGGGGACTCTGGAAACACCATATATTTT. This gives the protein CASSRAGDSGNTIYF.

This chain connects TRBV14 to TRBJ2-4, with TRBD2 as a possible D gene (5 bases). The CDR3 loop spans 15 amino acids. The V gene lost 1 base and the J gene lost 4 bases, with 11 bases spanning the gap. Germline CDR1 and CDR2: SGHDN and FVKESK. In nucleotides, the CDR3 is TGTGCCAGCAGCCAAGGGATCGGGATAAAAAACATTCAGTACTTC. This translates into CASSQGIGIKNIQYF.

This chain connects TRBV30 to TRBJ2-7; the match to TRBD1 covers 7 bases. Germline CDR1 is GTSNPN and CDR2 is SVGIG (reference sequence). The CDR3 contains 15 residues. The V segment lost 0 bases and the J segment 3 bases; nucleotides outside the gene matches: 8. CDR3 nucleotides: TGTGCCTGGAGTGTCGGCCAGGGGGTTTTCTACGAGCAGTACTTC. Translation gives CAWSVGQGVFYEQYF.

The chain links TRBV7-2 to TRBJ1-2, with TRBD1 as a possible D gene (5 bases). CDR1 and CDR2 (germline): SGHTA, FQGNSA. This CDR3 region has 14 residues. Between the trimmed V and J ends, which lost 2 bases and 3 bases, there was a span of 10 bases. The CDR3 protein is CASSLMGVDYGYTF. The CDR3 DNA reads as TGTGCCAGCAGCTTAATGGGGGTGGACTATGGCTACACCTTC.

The chain couples TRBV7-2 to TRBJ2-1; possible D gene TRBD2, 5 bases. CDR3 size: 14 residues. Germline assignment: CDR1 SGHTA and CDR2 FQGNSA. Trimming took off 1 base at V and 6 bases at J, with 10 bases between the two ends. CDR3 in DNA: TGTGCCAGCAGCTTAGGATTGGGGAGCAATGAGCAGTTCTTC. Protein sequence: CASSLGLGSNEQFF.

This clone was seen a handful of times. V gene TRBV3-1 (or the pseudogene TRBV3-2) combines with J gene TRBJ2-7; tentatively, D is TRBD1 (5 bases). The CDR3 sequence is 13 residues long. V lost 8 bases and J lost 3, with 14 bases in between. Germline V CDR1 and CDR2: LGHDT, YNNKEL (reference sequence). The CDR3 DNA is TGTGCCAGCGTTGGGCCCACAGGCTACGAGCAGTACGTC. Translating gives CASVGPTGYEQYV.

The chain recombines TRBV5-4 with TRBJ2-3; TRBD2 matches at 11 bases. Germline-derived CDR1 and CDR2 are SGHNT and YYREEE (reference sequence). This CDR3 spans 15 amino acids. V gave up 4 bases and J gave up 1 base; unmatched junction bases: 2. This chain's CDR3 is CASSELAGGTDTQYF. The CDR3 region has the DNA TGTGCCAGCAGCGAACTAGCGGGAGGCACAGATACGCAGTATTTT.

This sequence joins TRBV9 and TRBJ1-2; D not certain. The germline V and J ends were trimmed by 0 bases and 11 bases, with 17 bases remaining between them. The length of the CDR3 is 14 residues. Germline V lookup: CDR1 SGDLS, CDR2 YYNGEE. This CDR3 reads CASSVGPEGGWYTF. CDR3 in DNA: TGTGCCAGCAGCGTAGGCCCCGAGGGTGGCTGGTACACCTTC.

The rearrangement links TRBV10-3 to TRBJ2-7; TRBD2 matches 12 bases. The trim removed 4 bases at V and 4 bases at J, leaving 5 bases unmatched. Germline values: CDR1 ENHRY, CDR2 SYGVKD. This CDR3 has 15 amino acids. CDR3 protein: CAISGSGTSGYEQYF. In nucleotides, the CDR3 is TGTGCCATCAGTGGCTCCGGGACTAGCGGGTACGAGCAGTACTTC.